This entry lists 20 T cell receptor beta chains sequenced from one sample in a study of regulatory T cells in long-lasting Graves disease. Documented time point: newly diagnosed GD, antithyroid drugs for less than 3 months. TCR sequences were obtained from RNA taken from PBMCs. Arm-PCR with iRepertoire HTBI primers amplified the CDR3 regions for these TCR beta libraries. Each CDR3 protein gets one entry after TCRdb re-called the multiplex PCR reads with MiXCR. The sample records some 350,000 distinct CDR3 sequences, about 17% being singletons. These data are also associated with another study on T cells in Graves' hyperthyroidism and ophthalmopathy.

Sequenced here: peripheral blood mononuclear cells (PBMCs), sampled at new diagnosis, from a patient treated with antithyroid drugs. Receptors originate from a woman younger than 35 with Graves disease.

This clonotype showed up many times. The J gene is TRBJ2-7, the V gene TRBV6-1; D is perhaps TRBD2 (5 bases). V lost 7 bases, J lost 0 bases, and 19 bases lay in between. Germline V gene lookup returns CDR1 MNHNS and CDR2 SASEGT. The CDR3 sequence is 16 residues long. CDR3 coding DNA: TGTGCCAGCAAACCTCCAGGTGAGGGCAACTCCTACGAGCAGTACTTC. Translation: CASKPPGEGNSYEQYF.

This chain joins TRBV10-3 and TRBJ1-1, with a tentative D call TRBD1 (6 bases). This CDR3 is 14 amino acids long. Germline loops: CDR1 ENHRY, CDR2 SYGVKD. Trimming stripped 3 bases from V and 2 bases from J, with 10 bases between. CDR3 in DNA: TGTGCCATCAGTGAAGGGGGAACAAACACTGAAGCTTTCTTT. Protein product: CAISEGGTNTEAFF.

This clonotype was seen many times. The chain combines TRBV18 with TRBJ2-1; 8 bases fit TRBD2. CDR1 is KGHSH, CDR2 LQKENI, per germline. Trimming cost V 2 bases and J 7 bases; bases outside gene matches: 7. The CDR3 covers 15 residues. The CDR3 protein is CASSPIAGGVNEQFF. DNA of the CDR3: TGTGCCAGCTCACCAATCGCGGGGGGTGTTAATGAGCAGTTCTTC.

Many counts were recorded for this clonotype. The V gene is TRBV2, the J gene TRBJ1-1; 10 bases line up with TRBD1. CDR1 SNHLY and CDR2 FYNNEI come from the germline V gene. The CDR3 sequence is 14 residues long. V trimming: 6 bases; J trimming: 3 bases; junction bases outside the gene matches: 4. The CDR3 sequence: CASRGTGVYTEAFF. The CDR3 bases are TGTGCCAGCAGGGGGACAGGGGTCTACACTGAAGCTTTCTTT. Variable domain in full (rest from reference TRBV2 and TRBJ1-1): EPEVTQTPSHQVTQMGQEVILRCVPISNHLYFYWYRQILGQKVEFLVSFYNNEISEKSEIFDDQFSVERPDGSNFTLKIRSTKLEDSAMYFCASRGTGVYTEAFFGQGTRLTVV.

The V gene is TRBV27, the J gene TRBJ2-7, with 7 bases aligning to TRBD2. The CDR3 has 15 residues. With V trimmed by 3 bases and J by 4 bases, 9 bases remained unmatched. CDR1 MNHEY and CDR2 SMNVEV come from the germline V gene (reference sequence). CDR3 protein: CASSFSLAEPYEQYF. The CDR3 DNA reads as TGTGCCAGCAGTTTTAGTCTAGCGGAACCTTACGAGCAGTACTTC.

This clonotype was found a few times. V is TRBV29-1 and J is TRBJ2-6; D gene unclear. Germline V gene data show CDR1 as SQVTM and CDR2 as ANQGSEA. The CDR3 totals 15 residues. V lost 0 bases to trimming and J lost 0 bases, with 6 bases between them. CDR3 protein: CSVEERSSGANVLTF. CDR3 coding DNA: TGCAGCGTTGAAGAGCGGAGCTCTGGGGCCAACGTCCTGACTTTC.

The chain links TRBV7-9 to TRBJ1-2; perhaps TRBD1 as D (5 bases). V dropped 2 bases and J dropped 0 bases, with 16 bases sitting between them. The CDR3 length is 17 residues. CDR1 is SEHNR, CDR2 FQNEAQ, per germline (reference sequence). In DNA, the CDR3 is TGTGCCAGCAGCTTACGGAAACCGACAGATCCTAACTATGGCTACACCTTC. This encodes CASSLRKPTDPNYGYTF.

The V and J genes are TRBV20-1 and TRBJ2-1; TRBD2 matches 8 bases. Trimming at V came to 7 bases and at J to 4 bases, leaving 9 bases not matched to a gene. Germline V gene lookup returns CDR1 DFQATT and CDR2 SNEGSKA (reference sequence). CDR3 length equals 14 residues. The CDR3 region is CSGKLAGLYNEQFF. In DNA, the CDR3 is TGCAGTGGCAAGCTAGCGGGCCTATACAATGAGCAGTTCTTC.

The sample holds many counts of this clonotype. The rearrangement links TRBV20-1 to TRBJ2-7; 8 bases fit TRBD1. CDR3 length equals 13 residues. The V segment lost 7 bases and the J segment 2 bases; nucleotides outside the gene matches: 7. Germline-derived CDR1 and CDR2 are DFQATT and SNEGSKA (reference sequence). The CDR3 bases are TGCAGTGGGGCAGGCAGGGGGCCCTACGAGCAGTACTTC. Translating it yields CSGAGRGPYEQYF.

This clonotype was seen once. A much larger clone differs by one base, so this may be a read error. The gene calls are TRBV6-1 and TRBJ2-1; TRBD1 is a possible D gene (6 bases). Germline CDR1 and CDR2: MNHNS and SASEGT. The CDR3 totals 12 residues. The DNA of the CDR3 is TGTGCACACAGGGAAGGATCGAATGAGCAGTTCTTC. Translation: CAHREGSNEQFF.

This clonotype appeared once. This may be a read error, as it is one base from a much larger clone. V usage is TRBV2 and J usage is TRBJ1-6; D is undetermined. Trimming cost V 7 bases and J 14 bases, with 15 bases left between them. Germline loops: CDR1 SNHLY, CDR2 FYNNEI. The length of the CDR3 is 12 residues. CDR3 sequence: CASNPPVGSLHF. For the CDR3, the DNA is TGTGCCAGCAACCCCCCGGTAGGGTCCCTCCACTTT.

This clonotype was seen many times. The chain joins TRBV11-2 to TRBJ2-1; TRBD2 is a possible D gene (6 bases). The CDR3 runs to 14 residues. Germline V gene sequence: CDR1 SGHAT, CDR2 FQNNGV. Deletions cut 6 bases from V and 0 bases from J, with 9 bases between. The CDR3 bases are TGTGCCAGCAGTCCCGGGAGCTCCTACAATGAGCAGTTCTTC. Translated: CASSPGSSYNEQFF.

In this sample, this clonotype turned up many times. The chain has TRBV28 and TRBJ2-6, with unresolved D. The CDR3 runs to 16 residues. From germline, CDR1 is MDHEN and CDR2 SYDVKM. V dropped 6 bases and J dropped 0 bases, with 12 bases sitting between them. DNA for the CDR3: TGTGCCAGCAGCCATCATCTAGGCTCTGGGGCCAACGTCCTGACTTTC. Translation gives CASSHHLGSGANVLTF.

As for this clonotype: Given a far larger clone just one base away, this is likely a sequencing read error. DNA for the CDR3: TGTGCCAGCAGGGCTAGCGGGAGGGCCTTCGATGAGCAGTCCTTC. It translates to CASRASGRAFDEQSF. The chain employs TRBV6-2 or TRBV6-3 and TRBJ2-1; 12 bases map to TRBD2. The CDR3 covers 15 residues. CDR1 is MNHEY, CDR2 SVGEGT, per germline.

In this sample, this clonotype turned up many times. The rearrangement links TRBV6-1 to TRBJ2-7; D tentatively reads TRBD1 or TRBD2 (5 bases each). V lost 4 bases and J lost 0, with 10 bases in between. The CDR3 contains 14 residues. From germline, CDR1 is MNHNS and CDR2 SASEGT. This CDR3 reads CASSVGVNSYEQYF. CDR3 coding DNA: TGTGCCAGCAGTGTGGGGGTTAACTCCTACGAGCAGTACTTC.

The genes are TRBV12-3 or TRBV12-4 and TRBJ2-1; TRBD1 matches 9 bases. This CDR3 is 17 amino acids long. Losses at the gene ends were 7 bases for V and 3 bases for J; bases not matched to a gene: 13. The chain's CDR3 is CASIQGGTGPHYNEQFF. CDR3 coding DNA: TGTGCCAGCATCCAGGGGGGGACAGGGCCACACTACAATGAGCAGTTCTTC.

This clonotype was picked up a small number of times. The CDR3 is CSLYDGSYNEQFF. The CDR3 coding sequence is TGCAGCCTATATGACGGTTCCTACAATGAGCAGTTCTTC. V usage is TRBV29-1 and J usage is TRBJ2-1; no reliable D call. The length of the CDR3 is 13 residues. Germline CDR1 and CDR2: SQVTM and ANQGSEA. Trimming stripped 8 bases from V and 1 base from J, with 12 bases between.

This clonotype was observed a few times. CDR3 DNA: TGTGCCAGCAGGCCCGGGACAGGGGGTAGCACAGATACGCAGTATTTT. Translated, it gives CASRPGTGGSTDTQYF. The chain is built from TRBV27 and TRBJ2-3, with 11 bases identical to TRBD1. The germline V gene encodes CDR1 MNHEY and CDR2 SMNVEV (reference sequence). V lost 6 bases, J lost 0 bases, and 5 bases stayed unmatched. The CDR3 sequence is 16 residues long.

This clonotype occurred many times. The chain recombines TRBV30 with TRBJ2-7; D is ambiguous. The CDR3 extends over 14 amino acids. Per germline, CDR1 GTSNPN and CDR2 SVGIG (reference sequence). Trimming left V 0 bases short and J 1 base short, with 10 bases between. CDR3 DNA sequence: TGTGCCTGGAGTGTAAGTGCCCGATCCTACGAGCAGTACTTC. Translation gives CAWSVSARSYEQYF.

This clonotype was counted at least ten times. The V gene is TRBV5-1, the J gene TRBJ2-5; D is ambiguous. Deletions cut 1 base from V and 1 base from J, with 11 bases between. The CDR3 is 15 residues long. Germline CDR1 is SGHRS and CDR2 is YFSETQ. CDR3 DNA: TGCGCCAGCAGCTTGTCCGGCCGTACCCAAGAGACCCAGTACTTC. The encoded protein is CASSLSGRTQETQYF.